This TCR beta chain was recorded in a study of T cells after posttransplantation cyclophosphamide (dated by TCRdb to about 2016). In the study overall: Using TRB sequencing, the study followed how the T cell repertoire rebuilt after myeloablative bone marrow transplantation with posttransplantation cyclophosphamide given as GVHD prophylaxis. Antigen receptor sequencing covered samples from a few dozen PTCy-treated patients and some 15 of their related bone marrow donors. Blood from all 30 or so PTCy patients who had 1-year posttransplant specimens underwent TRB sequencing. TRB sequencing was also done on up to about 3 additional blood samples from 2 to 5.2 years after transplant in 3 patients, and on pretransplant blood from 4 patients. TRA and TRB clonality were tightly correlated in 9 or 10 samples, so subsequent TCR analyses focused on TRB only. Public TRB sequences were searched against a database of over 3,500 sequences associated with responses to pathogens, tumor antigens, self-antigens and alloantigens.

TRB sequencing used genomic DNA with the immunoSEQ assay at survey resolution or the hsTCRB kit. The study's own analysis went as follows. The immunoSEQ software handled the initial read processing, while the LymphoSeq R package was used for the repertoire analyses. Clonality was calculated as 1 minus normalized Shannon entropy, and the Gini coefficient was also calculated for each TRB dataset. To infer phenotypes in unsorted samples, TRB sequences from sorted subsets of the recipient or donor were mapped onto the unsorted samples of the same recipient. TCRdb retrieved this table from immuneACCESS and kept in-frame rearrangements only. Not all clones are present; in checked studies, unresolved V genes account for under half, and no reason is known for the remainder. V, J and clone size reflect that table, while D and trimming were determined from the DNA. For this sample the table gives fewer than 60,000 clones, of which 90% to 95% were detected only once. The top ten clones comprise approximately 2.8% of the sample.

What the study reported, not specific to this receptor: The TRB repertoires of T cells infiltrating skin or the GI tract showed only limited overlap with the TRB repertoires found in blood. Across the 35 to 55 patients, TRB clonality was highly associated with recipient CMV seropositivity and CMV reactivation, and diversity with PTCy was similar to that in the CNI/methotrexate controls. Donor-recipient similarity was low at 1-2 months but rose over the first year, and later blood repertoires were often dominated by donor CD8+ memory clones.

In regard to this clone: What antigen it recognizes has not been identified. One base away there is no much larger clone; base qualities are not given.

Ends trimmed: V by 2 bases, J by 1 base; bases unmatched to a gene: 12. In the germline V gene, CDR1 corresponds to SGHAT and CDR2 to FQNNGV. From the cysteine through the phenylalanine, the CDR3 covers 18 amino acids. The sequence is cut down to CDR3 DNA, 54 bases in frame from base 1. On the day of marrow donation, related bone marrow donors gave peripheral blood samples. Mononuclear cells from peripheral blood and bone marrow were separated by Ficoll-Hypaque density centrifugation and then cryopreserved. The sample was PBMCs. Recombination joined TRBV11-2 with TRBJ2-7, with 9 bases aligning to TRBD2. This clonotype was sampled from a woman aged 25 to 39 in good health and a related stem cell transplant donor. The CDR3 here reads CASSLRWAGGLPSYEQYF. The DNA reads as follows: TGTGCCAGCAGCTTAAGGTGGGCGGGGGGGCTTCCGTCCTACGAGCAGTACTTC.